The T cell receptor (beta chain) under discussion was sequenced for a study of chemoradiotherapy in HPV16-positive cancers. CDR1 is SGHVS and CDR2 is FNYEAQ in the germline V gene. The CDR3 runs to 17 residues. V lost 7 bases, J lost 1 base, and 20 bases lay in between. The table lists this clone with a count of one. Using immunoSEQ multiplex PCR, the repertoire was profiled, and TCRdb retains in-frame clones only, with some absent. The sample shows fewer than 6,500 clones, 84% of them seen only once. This clonotype was sampled from a human donor with HPV-associated anogenital cancer. This sequence joins TRBV7-6 and TRBJ2-1; D call uncertain. The sequences come from tumor tissue, collected from a patient who underwent chemoradiotherapy. DNA for the CDR3: TGTGCCAGCAAACTTAGTATCGGCGGCCCTTCCTACAATGAGCAGTTCTTC. It specifies CASKLSIGGPSYNEQFF.